This entry describes one TCR beta chain. This clone's antigen is unknown. No much larger clone exists at a distance of one base, and base qualities are not known. From the cysteine through the phenylalanine, the CDR3 covers 16 amino acids. Only the CDR3 part of the read is kept: 48 bases, read in frame from the first base. For CDR1 and CDR2, the germline V gene (reference sequence) lists SEHNR and FQNEAQ. Trimming leaves V shorter by 5 bases and J shorter by 4 bases, with the junction holding 11 bases beyond the gene matches. In this study, focal radiation therapy paired with CTLA-4 blockade (ipilimumab) was tested in patients who had chemo-refractory metastatic non-small-cell lung cancer. Library method: the immunoSEQ multiplex PCR assay. TCRdb re-hosts the immuneACCESS table, in-frame sequences only. Its copies lack some clones; in the studies checked, an unresolved V gene accounts for under half of them, and the cause for the rest is not known. Present in this sample are tens of thousands of clones, around four fifths of which were seen just once. The top ten constitute 0.82% of the sample.

The sample belongs to a study of radiotherapy plus CTLA-4 blockade in lung cancer (dated by TCRdb to about 2018). Study-level background: Objective responses were observed in approximately 17% of enrolled patients, and disease control was achieved in roughly 30%. Points the paper makes about the study in general: The strongest predictors of response, as reported, were early dynamic changes in blood T cell clones along with a rise in serum interferon-beta after radiation. TCR clones derived from tumors expanded in peripheral blood after treatment with radiotherapy and ipilimumab.

This sequence originates from a human donor with non-small cell lung cancer who had stable disease on radiotherapy plus ipilimumab. The sequence is built from TRBV7-9 and TRBJ1-3; 7 junctional bases match TRBD1. The sample in question was peripheral blood, obtained from a patient treated with radiotherapy plus ipilimumab. The nucleotide sequence is given as TGTGCCAGCAGCCCCCAGACAGGGTCGTTGGGAAACACCATATATTTT. Its amino acids are CASSPQTGSLGNTIYF.